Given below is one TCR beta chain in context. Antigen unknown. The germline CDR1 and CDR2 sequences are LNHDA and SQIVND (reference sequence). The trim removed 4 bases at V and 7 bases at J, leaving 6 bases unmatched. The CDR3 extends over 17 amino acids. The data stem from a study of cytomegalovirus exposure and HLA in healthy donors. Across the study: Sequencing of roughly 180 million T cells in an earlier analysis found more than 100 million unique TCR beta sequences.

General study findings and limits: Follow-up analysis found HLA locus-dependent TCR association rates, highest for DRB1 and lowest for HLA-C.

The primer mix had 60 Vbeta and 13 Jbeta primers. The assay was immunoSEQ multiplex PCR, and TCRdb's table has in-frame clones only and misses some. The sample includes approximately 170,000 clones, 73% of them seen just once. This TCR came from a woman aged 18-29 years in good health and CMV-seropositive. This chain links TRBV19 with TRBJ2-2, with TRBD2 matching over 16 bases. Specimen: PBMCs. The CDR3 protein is CASSKGTSGGAFGELFF. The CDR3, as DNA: TGTGCCAGTAGTAAAGGGACTAGCGGGGGGGCCTTCGGGGAGCTGTTTTTT.